The clone carrying this TCR beta chain has only one observation. The authors amplified TCR beta CDR3 from genomic DNA using two-round multiplex PCR. First-round PCR, the initial amplification, used primers specific to each TRBV and TRBJ gene. TCRdb used MiXCR to reprocess the multiplex PCR reads, holding one entry per CDR3 protein. The sample lists about 21,000 distinct CDR3 sequences, about 40% occurring once. This record comes from a study of prognosis after radiotherapy for stage I lung cancer. Blood was drawn (around 5.8 milliliters of peripheral blood) at each of two time points. This CDR3 is 15 amino acids long. V was pared by 3 bases and J by 3 bases, with 11 bases between. In germline, CDR1 is SGHNT, CDR2 YENEEA.

The source was PBMCs, collected before or after stereotactic body radiation therapy (not recorded which). The clonotype comes from a donor aged 50 or older with non-small cell lung cancer. This sequence joins TRBV11-3 and TRBJ2-2; unclear D gene. This CDR3 is CASSLDRADTGELFF. Written as DNA, the CDR3 is TGTGCCAGCAGCTTGGATAGGGCAGACACCGGGGAGCTGTTTTTT. Filled out from reference TRBV11-3 and TRBJ2-2, the complete variable domain reads EAGVVQSPRYKIIEKKQPVAFWCNPISGHNTLYWYLQNLGQGPELLIRYENEEAVDDSQLPKDRFSAERLKGVDSTLKIQPAELGDSAVYLCASSLDRADTGELFFGEGSRLTVL.